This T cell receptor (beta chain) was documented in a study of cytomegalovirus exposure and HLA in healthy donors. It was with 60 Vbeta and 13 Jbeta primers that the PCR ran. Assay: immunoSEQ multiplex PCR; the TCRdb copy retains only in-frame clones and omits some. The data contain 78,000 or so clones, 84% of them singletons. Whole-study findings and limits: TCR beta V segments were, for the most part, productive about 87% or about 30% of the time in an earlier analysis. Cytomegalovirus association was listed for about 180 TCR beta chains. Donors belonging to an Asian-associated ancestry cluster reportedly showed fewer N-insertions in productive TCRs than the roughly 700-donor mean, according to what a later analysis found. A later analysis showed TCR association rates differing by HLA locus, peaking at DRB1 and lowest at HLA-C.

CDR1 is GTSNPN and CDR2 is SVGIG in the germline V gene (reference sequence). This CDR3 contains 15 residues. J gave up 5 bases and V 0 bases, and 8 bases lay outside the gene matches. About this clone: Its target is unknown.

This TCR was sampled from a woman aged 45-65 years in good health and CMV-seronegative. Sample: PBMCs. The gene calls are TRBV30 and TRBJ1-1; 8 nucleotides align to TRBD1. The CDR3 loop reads CAWSVIQGASTEAFF. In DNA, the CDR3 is TGTGCCTGGAGTGTAATCCAGGGGGCAAGTACTGAAGCTTTCTTT.